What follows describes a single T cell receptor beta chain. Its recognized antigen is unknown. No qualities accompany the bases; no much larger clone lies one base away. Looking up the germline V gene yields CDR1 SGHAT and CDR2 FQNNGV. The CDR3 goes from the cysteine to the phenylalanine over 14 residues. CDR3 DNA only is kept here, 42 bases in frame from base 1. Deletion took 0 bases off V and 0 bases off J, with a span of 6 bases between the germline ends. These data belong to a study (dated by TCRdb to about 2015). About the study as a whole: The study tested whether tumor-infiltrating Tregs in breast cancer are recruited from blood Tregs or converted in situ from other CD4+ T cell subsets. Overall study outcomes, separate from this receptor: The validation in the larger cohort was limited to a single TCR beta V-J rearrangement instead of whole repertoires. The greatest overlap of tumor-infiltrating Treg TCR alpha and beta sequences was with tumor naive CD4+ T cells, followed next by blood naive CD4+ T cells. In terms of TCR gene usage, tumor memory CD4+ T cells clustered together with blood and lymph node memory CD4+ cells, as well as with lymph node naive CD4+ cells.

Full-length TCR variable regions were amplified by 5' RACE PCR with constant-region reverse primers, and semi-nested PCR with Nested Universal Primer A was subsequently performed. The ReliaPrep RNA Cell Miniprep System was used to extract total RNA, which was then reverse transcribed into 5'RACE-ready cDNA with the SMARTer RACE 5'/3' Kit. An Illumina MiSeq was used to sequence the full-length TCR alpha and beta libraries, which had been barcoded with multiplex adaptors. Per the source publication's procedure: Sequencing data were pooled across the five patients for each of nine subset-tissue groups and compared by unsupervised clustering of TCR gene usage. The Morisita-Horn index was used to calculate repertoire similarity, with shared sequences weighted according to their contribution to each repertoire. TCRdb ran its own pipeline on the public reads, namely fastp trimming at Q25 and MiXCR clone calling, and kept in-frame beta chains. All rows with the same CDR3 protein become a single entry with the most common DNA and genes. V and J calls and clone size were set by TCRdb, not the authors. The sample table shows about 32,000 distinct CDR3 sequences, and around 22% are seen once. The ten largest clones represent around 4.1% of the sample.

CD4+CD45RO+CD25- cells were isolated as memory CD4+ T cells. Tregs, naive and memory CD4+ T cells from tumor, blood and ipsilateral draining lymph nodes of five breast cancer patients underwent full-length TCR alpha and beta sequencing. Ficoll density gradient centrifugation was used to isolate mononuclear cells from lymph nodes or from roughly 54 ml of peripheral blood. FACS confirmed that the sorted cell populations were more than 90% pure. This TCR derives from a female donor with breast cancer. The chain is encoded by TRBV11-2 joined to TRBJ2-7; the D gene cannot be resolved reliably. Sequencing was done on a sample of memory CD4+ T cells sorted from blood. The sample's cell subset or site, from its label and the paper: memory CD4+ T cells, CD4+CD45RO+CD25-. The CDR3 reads CASSLEDNSYEQYF. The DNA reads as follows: TGTGCCAGCAGCTTAGAAGACAACTCCTACGAGCAGTACTTC. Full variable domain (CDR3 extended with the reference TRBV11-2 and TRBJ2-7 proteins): EAGVAQSPRYKIIEKRQSVAFWCNPISGHATLYWYQQILGQGPKLLIQFQNNGVVDDSQLPKDRFSAERLKGVDSTLKIQPAKLEDSAVYLCASSLEDNSYEQYFGPGTRLTVT.